The subject of this entry is one T cell receptor (beta chain). A quantity of roughly 0.5 to 1 ug RNA underwent reverse transcription using random hexamers. TCRdb reanalysed the immunoSEQ multiplex PCR reads using MiXCR and keeps one entry per CDR3 protein. Among 150,000 to 200,000 distinct CDR3 sequences listed, under 95% were seen once. This sample is drawn from a study of CD8 T cells in Susac syndrome. V gave up 7 bases and J gave up 8 bases; unmatched junction bases: 11. CDR3 size: 14 residues. Germline lookup yields CDR1 SGHRS and CDR2 YFSETQ. The sample consisted of CD4+ T cells from PBMCs. V gene TRBV5-1 combines with J gene TRBJ1-4, with 7 nucleotides matching TRBD1. The TCR originated in a human donor with multiple sclerosis. The CDR3 region has the DNA TGCGCCAGCCGATCCTTTGGACAGGCAGAAAAACTGTTTTTT. Translating gives CASRSFGQAEKLFF.